These T cell receptor beta chains were read from a single sample in a study of regulatory dendritic cells for organ transplantation. Antigen specificity for these receptors is unknown. Libraries were prepared by immunoSEQ multiplex PCR; TCRdb keeps only in-frame clonotypes and omits some of them. This table holds some 10,000 clones, more than 70% found once. The material sequenced was memory CD4+ T cells from blood cultured with dendritic cells. The receptor set was obtained from a human donor in good health. CDR3s include the opening cysteine and the closing phenylalanine or tryptophan. A D gene is named only where the DNA matches it firmly. Clone size is stated in some rows and not others, as once, few, many or a class when expanded.

>NA|TRBV6-5|TRBJ1-1|TRBD1
TGTGCCGCCTCCGAGGGGGCCATGAACACTGAAGCTTTCTTT
CAASEGAMNTEAFF
>NA|TRBV6-4|TRBJ2-1|TRBD2
TGTGCCAGCAGTGAAGGGCTAGCGGGAGGCAATGAGCAGTTCTTC
CASSEGLAGGNEQFF
>few|TRBV18|TRBJ1-1|NA
TGTGCCAGCTCACAAACCGGCAGGGAAGCTTTCTTT
CASSQTGREAFF
>NA|TRBV13|TRBJ2-7|TRBD2
TGTGCCAGCAGCCTCGCAAGCCAAAAACTAGCGGGGGGCGGAGGGAATCGCGAGCAGTACTTC
CASSLASQKLAGGGGNREQYF
>NA|TRBV6-6|TRBJ2-7|TRBD1
TGTGCCAGCACTCAAGGAAACCCGGGACAGGGTTTCTACTTC
CASTQGNPGQGFYF
>NA|TRBV29-1|TRBJ2-1|NA
TGCAGCTTGGTGACAGGACCGGGCGCAGAGCAGTTCTTC
CSLVTGPGAEQFF
>NA|TRBV4-3|TRBJ2-1|NA
TGCGCCAGCAGCCAATTCCCCCCCCAACTAGTCCCAGCACCCAATGAGCAGTTCTTC
CASSQFPPQLVPAPNEQFF
>once|TRBV7-6|TRBJ2-3|TRBD2
TGTGCCAGCAGCGCCAGCCTAGCGGGGGCTGCCTCTAGCACAGATACGCAGTATTTT
CASSASLAGAASSTDTQYF
>few|TRBV6-1|TRBJ1-2|NA
TGTGCCAGCAGTGAACGGGGCAGGTGGAGCGGCTACACCTTC
CASSERGRWSGYTF
>NA|TRBV18|TRBJ2-1|TRBD2
TGTGCCAGCTCTAGACTAGCGGGAGAGAATGAGCAGTTCTTC
CASSRLAGENEQFF
>few|TRBV19|TRBJ1-2|NA
TGTGCCAGTAGAACCACAGGGTATGGCTACACCTTC
CASRTTGYGYTF
>once|TRBV7-2|TRBJ2-5|NA
TGTGCCAGCAGCTGGGGGCCAGGGCGGGGCGAGACCCAGTACTTC
CASSWGPGRGETQYF
>NA|TRBV19|TRBJ2-5|TRBD1
TGTGCCAGTAGTTACGGACAGGGGGCGCGGGAGACCCAGTACTTC
CASSYGQGARETQYF
>NA|TRBV7-3|TRBJ2-7|NA
TGTGCCAGCAGCCCGGGACCGGGATACGAGCAGTACTTC
CASSPGPGYEQYF
>NA|TRBV2|TRBJ2-7|NA
TGTGCCAGCAGTGAGGTTGCCATCACCTACGAGCAGTACTTC
CASSEVAITYEQYF
>NA|TRBV5-1|TRBJ1-4|NA
TGCGCCAGCAGCTTGGGCAACGGGGCCTATGAAAAACTGTTTTTT
CASSLGNGAYEKLFF
>NA|TRBV9|TRBJ2-7|NA
TGTGCCAGCAGCGTAGACCCAGCTGCGGGCTACGAGCAGTACTTC
CASSVDPAAGYEQYF
>NA|TRBV7-9|TRBJ1-3|TRBD1
TGTGCCAGCAGCTCTACCTACAGGGGACCTGGAAACACCATATATTTT
CASSSTYRGPGNTIYF
>NA|TRBV7-3|TRBJ2-3|NA
TGTGCCAGCAGCTTAGAAGATACGCAGTATTTT
CASSLEDTQYF
>once|TRBV9|TRBJ2-3|NA
TGTGCCAGCAGCCTACGACAGCCCTGGGATACGCAGTATTTT
CASSLRQPWDTQYF
>NA|TRBV19|TRBJ2-1|TRBD2
TGTGCCAGTAGTACGAAAACTAGCGGGAGGGCCGATGAGCAGTTCTTC
CASSTKTSGRADEQFF
>NA|TRBV2|TRBJ2-7|TRBD2
TGTGCCAGCAGTTACAGTGGGACTACCTACGAGCAGTACTTC
CASSYSGTTYEQYF
>few|TRBV10-2|TRBJ2-3|NA
TGCGCCAGCAATCAAGCTAGCACAGATACGCAGTATTTT
CASNQASTDTQYF
>NA|TRBV11-2|TRBJ2-7|NA
TGTGCCAGCAGCTTAGCTATACAGGGCTCCTACGAGCAGTACTTC
CASSLAIQGSYEQYF
>NA|TRBV6-5|TRBJ1-5|NA
TGTGCCAGCAGAGGAGGGGGGTCGGGTCAGCCCCAGCATTTT
CASRGGGSGQPQHF
>NA|TRBV2|TRBJ2-1|NA
TGTGCCAGCAGAAATTACAATGAGCAGTTCTTC
CASRNYNEQFF
>NA|TRBV4-2|TRBJ2-5|TRBD1
TGTGCCAGCAGCCAAGACCCTGGGGACAGGAAGACCCAGTACTTC
CASSQDPGDRKTQYF
>once|TRBV28|TRBJ2-1|NA
TGTGCCAGCCGGGACCCCGCCAATGAGCAGTTCTTC
CASRDPANEQFF
>few|TRBV10-2|TRBJ2-2|NA
TGCGCCAGCAGTTCCCCTAGCGGATTTAGACAGGGGCAGAACACCGGGGAGCTGTTTTTT
CASSSPSGFRQGQNTGELFF
>few|TRBV7-9|TRBJ1-2|NA
TGTGCCAGCAGCTTAGAGGTCGCAGGGCCCTATGGCTACACCTTC
CASSLEVAGPYGYTF
>NA|TRBV9|TRBJ1-3|TRBD1
TGTGCCAGCAGCCAGGGACAGGGGCGACCAGGAAACACCATATATTTT
CASSQGQGRPGNTIYF
>NA|TRBV7-2|TRBJ2-5|NA
TGTGCCAGCAGCTTAGCCGGTACTAGTGACGGAGAGACCCAGTACTTC
CASSLAGTSDGETQYF
>NA|TRBV4-3|TRBJ2-5|NA
TGCGCCAGCAGCCAAGAGAGCGTAACCCGAGAGACCCAGTACTTC
CASSQESVTRETQYF
>NA|TRBV7-2|TRBJ1-2|NA
TGTGCCAGCACCCAGGTACAGGGATTCTATGGCTACACCTTC
CASTQVQGFYGYTF
>NA|TRBV11-2|TRBJ1-1|NA
TGTGCCAGCAGCCACTCGGGGGTTACTGAAGCTTTCTTT
CASSHSGVTEAFF
>NA|TRBV6-5|TRBJ1-4|NA
TGTGCCAGCAGTTACCAAACCCCAGGGAGGGAAAAACTGTTTTTT
CASSYQTPGREKLFF
>few|TRBV5-4|TRBJ1-2|NA
TGTGCCAGCAGCTTGGGGTACACCGCCCGTGGCTACACCTTC
CASSLGYTARGYTF
>once|TRBV15|TRBJ2-2|TRBD2
TGTGCCACCAGCCCCCGTAGCGGGAGGTTGGTCGGCGGGGAGCTGTTTTTT
CATSPRSGRLVGGELFF
>NA|TRBV5-1|TRBJ2-7|NA
TGCGCCAGCAGCTACGGGGGCGGAGTGGGAAACGAGCAGTACTTC
CASSYGGGVGNEQYF
>NA|TRBV9|TRBJ1-5|NA
TGTGCCAGCAGCGTAGATCCCGGGGGAGGTCAGCCCCAGCATTTT
CASSVDPGGGQPQHF